This T cell receptor beta chain was obtained from a study of response to subunit inactivated influenza vaccine. MiXCR was run by TCRdb on the RT-PCR reads, yielding one entry per CDR3 protein. The sample shows roughly 550,000 distinct CDR3 sequences, under 30% of them seen only once. With 5 bases clipped from V and 0 bases from J, the junction kept 7 bases outside the gene matches. The length of the CDR3 is 17 residues. Another study also made use of these data, one on T cells expressing NK-cell markers. That source notes: Scientists made TCR beta cDNA using 5'RACE template switching with UMIs. The contribution of dominant NKG2C+ clonotypes to CD8+ T cells in more than five donors was 1.0-7.0%.

This sequence was found in a man aged 45-65 years who received an inactivated influenza vaccine. This chain joins TRBV12-3 or TRBV12-4 and TRBJ2-7; 13 positions match TRBD2. The source was CD4+ T cells sorted from PBMCs, collected 12 days after vaccination. The CDR3 DNA follows: TGTGCCAGCAGTATCTGGACTAGCGGGGGTGACTCCTACGAGCAGTACTTC. This gives the protein CASSIWTSGGDSYEQYF.